This T cell receptor (beta chain) was found in a study of shared clonotypes between healthy human individuals. Germline lookup yields CDR1 SNHLY and CDR2 FYNNEI. V was shortened by 6 bases and J by 0 bases, with 10 bases between the two germline ends. This CDR3 contains 14 residues. TCRdb's table, derived via immunoSEQ multiplex PCR, lists solely in-frame clones and lacks some. Of 2.3 million or so clones listed, approximately 93% are singletons. The sequencing sample was made of naive CD4+ T cells from PBMCs. The subset was: CD45RA+ positively selected. The rearrangement links TRBV2 to TRBJ2-3, with D hard to call. This clonotype was sampled from a man aged 18-30 years in good health. Some clones in this sample may be carry-over from other donors' samples. This CDR3 is CASRRLVSTDTQYF. CDR3 coding DNA: TGTGCCAGCAGGCGACTCGTAAGCACAGATACGCAGTATTTT.